This T cell receptor beta chain was sequenced during a study of CD8 T cells in ankylosing spondylitis. TCRdb reprocessed the 5' RACE reads via MiXCR and lists one record per CDR3 protein. The table lists 350,000 or so distinct CDR3 sequences, about 15% of them singletons, with about 1.1% in the top ten. This clonotype occurred a few times. The germline V gene encodes CDR1 SGHRS and CDR2 YFSETQ. This CDR3 is built from 14 residues. The V gene lost 3 bases and the J gene lost 8 bases, with 14 bases spanning the gap. This rearrangement joins TRBV5-1 to TRBJ1-4; a weak D match, TRBD1 (6 bases). The clonotype was recovered from a male donor with ankylosing spondylitis or in good health (not recorded which). The sample comprised blood, either unsorted or a sorted T cell fraction (not recorded which). The CDR3 region has the DNA TGCGCCAGCAGCTCAGGGGAGGGAGGCGAAAAACTGTTTTTT. The encoded protein is CASSSGEGGEKLFF. Supplemented by reference TRBV5-1 and TRBJ1-4, the full variable domain reads KAGVTQTPRYLIKTRGQQVTLSCSPISGHRSVSWYQQTPGQGLQFLFEYFSETQRNKGNFPGRFSGRQFSNSRSEMNVSTLELGDSALYLCASSSGEGGEKLFFGSGTQLSVL.